Below, 11 T cell receptor beta chains from the same sample are listed, as sequenced in a study of early T cells in non-severe SARS-CoV-2 infection. TCRdb processed the 5' RACE reads anew with MiXCR; each CDR3 protein has one entry. Of some 58,000 distinct CDR3 sequences in the sample, about an eighth were seen once. The material sequenced was whole blood. The receptors shown here come from an adult who was a healthcare worker with PCR-confirmed SARS-CoV-2 infection or an uninfected control (not recorded which).

This chain connects TRBV2 to TRBJ2-2, with 7 nucleotides matching TRBD1. The CDR3 runs 13 residues. After removal of 6 bases from V and 5 bases from J, the junction contained 3 bases not matched to a gene. Germline CDR1 and CDR2: SNHLY and FYNNEI. CDR3 sequence reads: CASRQGRTGELFF. The CDR3 DNA sequence: TGTGCCAGCAGACAGGGGCGGACCGGGGAGCTGTTTTTT.

This clonotype came up a few times. The chain links TRBV3-1 to TRBJ2-7; 7 nucleotides line up with TRBD1. The CDR3 loop spans 14 amino acids. Germline trimming cut 6 bases from V and 0 bases from J; bases unmatched to any gene: 5. The V gene's germline CDR1 is LGHDT and CDR2 YNNKEL (reference sequence). The CDR3 protein is CASRGTDSSYEQYF. The DNA for the CDR3 is TGTGCCAGCAGAGGGACAGACAGCTCCTACGAGCAGTACTTC.

This clonotype was found a few times. The chain combines TRBV2 with TRBJ2-3; D may be TRBD1 (6 bases). The V gene's germline CDR1 is SNHLY and CDR2 FYNNEI. Trimming cost V 3 bases and J 6 bases, with 7 bases left between them. This CDR3 is 12 amino acids long. CDR3 DNA: TGTGCCAGCAGTGAGGGGGCGGATACGCAGTATTTT. Encoded protein: CASSEGADTQYF.

This clonotype was observed a handful of times. The rearrangement links TRBV11-2 to TRBJ1-2; D is possibly TRBD1 (6 bases). CDR1 SGHAT and CDR2 FQNNGV come from the germline V gene. The CDR3 is 12 residues long. The V end lost 5 bases, the J end lost 5 bases, and 9 bases lay between the germline ends. The CDR3 protein is CASSRGVYGYTF. Written as DNA, the CDR3 is TGTGCCAGCAGCAGGGGGGTATATGGCTACACCTTC.

The table lists this clonotype with a few counts. J is TRBJ2-2 and V is TRBV29-1, with D perhaps being TRBD1 or TRBD2 (5 bases each). This CDR3 contains 19 residues. Germline V CDR1 and CDR2: SQVTM, ANQGSEA. V shed 1 base and J shed 4 bases, with 25 bases lying between them. The CDR3 nucleotides are TGCAGCGTTGAAGTCTTCCCCGGGGCAGGAGCTCTGGGCACCGGGGAGCTGTTTTTT. Translated, it gives CSVEVFPGAGALGTGELFF.

CDR3 residues: CSARDNTRDSYEQYF. DNA for the CDR3: TGCAGTGCTAGAGATAACACGAGGGACTCCTACGAGCAGTACTTC. The V and J genes are TRBV20-1 and TRBJ2-7, with D maybe TRBD2 (5 bases). From germline, CDR1 is DFQATT and CDR2 SNEGSKA (reference sequence). V was shortened by 0 bases and J by 0 bases, with 12 bases between the two germline ends. The CDR3 runs 15 residues.

This clonotype has a handful of counts. The CDR3 is CASSSLGTNYGYTF. Written as DNA, the CDR3 is TGTGCCAGCAGTTCGTTGGGGACTAACTATGGCTACACCTTC. V usage is TRBV27 and J usage is TRBJ1-2; D ambiguous. Trimming removed 4 bases at V and 0 bases at J, with 9 bases between. Looked up from germline, CDR1 is MNHEY and CDR2 is SMNVEV (reference sequence). This CDR3 spans 14 amino acids.

About this clonotype: A read error is possible here, since a much larger clone lies one base away. The chain employs TRBV9 and TRBJ2-3; D not resolved. Germline V CDR1 and CDR2: SGDLS, YYNGEE. The V end lost 0 bases, the J end lost 5 bases, and 13 bases lay between the germline ends. The CDR3 is 15 residues long. The CDR3 is CASSVDQVLVDTQYF. CDR3 nucleotides: TGTGCCAGCAGCGTAGACCAGGTTCTTGTAGATACGCAGTATTTT. The entire variable domain, with the rest obtained from reference TRBV9 and TRBJ2-3, is as follows: DSGVTQTPKHLITATGQRVTLRCSPRSGDLSVYWYQQSLDQGLQFLIQYYNGEERAKGNILERFSAQQFPDLHSELNLSSLELGDSALYFCASSVDQVLVDTQYFGPGTRLTVL.

In its sample, this clonotype was seen many times. This CDR3 is CAVSRVNYGYTF. In nucleotides, the CDR3 is TGTGCCGTGAGTCGGGTGAACTATGGCTACACCTTC. V and J are TRBV6-5 and TRBJ1-2, with unresolved D. The ends were cut back, 11 bases at V and 2 bases at J, with 12 bases in the middle. Per germline, CDR1 MNHEY and CDR2 SVGAGI. The CDR3 has 12 residues.

This clonotype was picked up many times. The chain carries TRBV7-6 and TRBJ2-3; D remains unclear. Germline assignment: CDR1 SGHVS and CDR2 FNYEAQ. Trimming stripped 0 bases from V and 3 bases from J, with 7 bases between. This CDR3 spans 14 amino acids. The CDR3 sequence is CASSLAFSTDTQYF. The CDR3 DNA reads TGTGCCAGCAGCTTAGCGTTTAGTACAGATACGCAGTATTTT.

This clonotype was detected once. This chain uses TRBV7-9 with TRBJ1-1; D gene uncertain. CDR1 SEHNR and CDR2 FQNEAQ come from the germline V gene (reference sequence). Deletions cut 8 bases from V and 4 bases from J, with 32 bases between. The CDR3 is 19 amino acids. CDR3 bases: TGTGCCAGCCGCCTGAAGCCGAGCCCCGCTCTACCTAGAGGCACTGAAGCTTTCTTT. Translated, it gives CASRLKPSPALPRGTEAFF.